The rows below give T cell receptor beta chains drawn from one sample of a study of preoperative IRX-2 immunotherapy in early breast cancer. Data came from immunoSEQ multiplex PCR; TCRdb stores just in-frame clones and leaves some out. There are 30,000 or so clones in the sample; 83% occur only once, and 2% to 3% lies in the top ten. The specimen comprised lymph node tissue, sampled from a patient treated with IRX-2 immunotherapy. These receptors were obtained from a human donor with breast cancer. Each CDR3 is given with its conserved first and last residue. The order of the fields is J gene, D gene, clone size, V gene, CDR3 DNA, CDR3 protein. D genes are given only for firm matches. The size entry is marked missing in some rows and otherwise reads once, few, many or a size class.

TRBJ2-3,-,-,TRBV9,TGTGCCAGCAGCGTAGGGGCGAGCACAGATACGCAGTATTTT,CASSVGASTDTQYF
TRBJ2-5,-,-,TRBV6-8,TGTGCCAGCAGTTACGTCGGATACCAAGAGACCCAGTACTTC,CASSYVGYQETQYF
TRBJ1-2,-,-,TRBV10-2,TGCGCCAGCAGTGACCATCTACCACTTTATGGCTACACCTTC,CASSDHLPLYGYTF
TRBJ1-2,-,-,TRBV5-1,TGCGCCAGCAGCCCCCGGGCAGAGCAGAACTATGGCTACACTTTC,CASSPRAEQNYGYTF
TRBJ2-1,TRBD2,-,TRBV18,TGTGCCAGCTCACCAGGTACTAGCGGGATCAATGAGCAGTTCTTC,CASSPGTSGINEQFF
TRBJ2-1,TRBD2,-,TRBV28,TGTGCCAGCAGTTTTTTTAGCGGGGGATACAATGAGCAGTTCTTC,CASSFFSGGYNEQFF
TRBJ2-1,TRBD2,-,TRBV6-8,TGTGCCAGCACCCGGGGGGTGTACAATGAGCAGTTCTTC,CASTRGVYNEQFF
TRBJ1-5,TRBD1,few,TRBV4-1,TGCGCCAGCAGCCAAGCCACAGGGGGCAATCAGCCCCAGCATTTT,CASSQATGGNQPQHF
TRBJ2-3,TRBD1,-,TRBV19,TGTGCCAGTAAATTAGGGACAGCCACAGATACGCAGTATTTT,CASKLGTATDTQYF
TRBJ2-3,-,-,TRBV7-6,TGTGCCAGCAGCTTGGGTCATAGCACAGATACGCAGTATTTT,CASSLGHSTDTQYF
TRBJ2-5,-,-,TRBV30,TGTGCCTGGAGGGCAGGCGGTCGGGTAGAGACCCAGTACTTC,CAWRAGGRVETQYF
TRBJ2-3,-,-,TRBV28,TGTGCCAGCAGTTTATTGGGGGATACGCAGTATTTT,CASSLLGDTQYF
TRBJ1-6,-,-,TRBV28,TGTGCCAGCACGGTCAGACGAAAGAATTCACCCCTCCACTTT,CASTVRRKNSPLHF
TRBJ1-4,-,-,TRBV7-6,TGTGCCAGCAGCCAAGTCCTCCGGGCCCGTAATGAAAAACTGTTTTTT,CASSQVLRARNEKLFF
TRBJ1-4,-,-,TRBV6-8,TGTGCCAGCAGTTACCGGGGGGCTAATGAAAAACTGTTTTTT,CASSYRGANEKLFF
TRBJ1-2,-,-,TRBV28,TGTGCCAGCAGTTTATGGGCCGGAGGGGGTGGCTACACCTTC,CASSLWAGGGGYTF
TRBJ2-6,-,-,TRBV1,TGCGCCAGCAGCCCGCAATTCCTCTGGGCCAACGTCCTGACTTTC,CASSPQFLWANVLTF
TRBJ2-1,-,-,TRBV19,TGTGCCAGTAGTACCCCCGGAGGGGTAAGTTACAATGAGCAGTTCTTC,CASSTPGGVSYNEQFF
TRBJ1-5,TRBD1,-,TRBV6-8,TGTGCCAGCAGTTATGGACAGGCCCCGAGCAATCAGCCCCAGCATTTT,CASSYGQAPSNQPQHF
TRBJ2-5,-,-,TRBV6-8,TGTGCCAGCAGCCGTCTGGAGGGGCAAGAGACCCAGTACTTC,CASSRLEGQETQYF
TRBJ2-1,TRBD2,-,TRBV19,TGTGCCAGTAAAGGGCTAGCGGGTTCCTACAATGAGCAGTTCTTC,CASKGLAGSYNEQFF
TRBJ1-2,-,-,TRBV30,TGTGCCTGGAGTAACAGGGAAGGCGGCTACACCTTC,CAWSNREGGYTF
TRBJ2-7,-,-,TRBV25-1,TGTGCCAGCAGTGAATATAGTCTCGGACAAGCCTACGAGCAGTACTTC,CASSEYSLGQAYEQYF
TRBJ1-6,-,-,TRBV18,TGTGCCAGCTCACCAGGGAATTCACCCCTCCACTTT,CASSPGNSPLHF
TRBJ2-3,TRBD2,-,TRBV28,TGTGCCAGCGGCCAGCTAGCGGGGGGGACCGCAGATACGCAGTATTTT,CASGQLAGGTADTQYF
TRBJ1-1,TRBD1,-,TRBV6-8,TGTGCCAGCAGACAAATCGACAGGGGGTCCACTGAAGCTTTCTTT,CASRQIDRGSTEAFF
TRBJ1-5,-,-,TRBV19,TGTGCCAGTAGTCCAAGAGACAGAAAATATAGCAATCAGCCCCAGCATTTT,CASSPRDRKYSNQPQHF
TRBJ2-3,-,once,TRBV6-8,TGTGCCAGCACCCAAGGTTTAGATACGCAGTATTTT,CASTQGLDTQYF
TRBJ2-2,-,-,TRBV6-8,TGTGCCAGCAGTCGACCTGGGACAACCCCCACCGGGGAGCTGTTTTTT,CASSRPGTTPTGELFF